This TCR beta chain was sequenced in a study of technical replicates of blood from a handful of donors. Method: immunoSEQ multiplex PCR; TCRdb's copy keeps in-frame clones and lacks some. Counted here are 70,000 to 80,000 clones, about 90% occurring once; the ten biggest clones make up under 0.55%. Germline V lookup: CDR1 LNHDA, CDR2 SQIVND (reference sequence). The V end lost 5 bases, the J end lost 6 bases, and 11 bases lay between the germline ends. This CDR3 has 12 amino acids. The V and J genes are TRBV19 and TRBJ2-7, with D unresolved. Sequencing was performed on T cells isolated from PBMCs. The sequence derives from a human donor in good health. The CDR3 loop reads CASSPLSGEQYF. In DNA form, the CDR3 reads TGTGCCAGTAGTCCTCTTTCCGGCGAGCAGTACTTC.